The rows below give T cell receptor beta chains drawn from one sample of a study of PD-L1 blockade in urothelial cancer. The data were produced by immunoSEQ multiplex PCR, yet TCRdb's version contains in-frame clones alone and is incomplete. The sample contains some 84,000 clones, roughly 87% of which appear only once. The specimen comprised PBMCs, sampled around atezolizumab (anti-PD-L1) treatment. These receptors originate from a woman between 65 and 79 years old with urothelial cancer. CDR3s include the opening cysteine and the closing phenylalanine or tryptophan. A D gene is named only where the DNA matches it firmly.

d_gene | v_gene | CDR3aa
TRBD1 | TRBV10-3 | CATAGQDGNQPQHF
TRBD1 | TRBV6-6 | CASSTDREGYYGYTF
NA | TRBV19 | CASSIGMAGADTGELFF
TRBD2 | TRBV10-1 | CASNILAGGENEQFF
TRBD1 | TRBV27 | CASSPGTGGQPQHF
TRBD1 | TRBV6-1 | CATDRDRGTDTQYF
NA | TRBV5-6 | CASSSGISSYEQYF
NA | TRBV9 | CASSVAGEGNTIYF
NA | TRBV7-2 | CASSLFGSSTATYEQYF
NA | TRBV5-4 | CASSVDVQDNYGYTF
NA | TRBV5-1 | CASSLEGFKQYF
TRBD2 | TRBV9 | CASSVVDGGAPGDTQYF
NA | TRBV7-9 | CASSFQTSYEQYF
TRBD2 | TRBV11-2 | CASSFGLAGGRGQYF
NA | TRBV29-1 | CSVRWRNTEAFF
TRBD2 | TRBV27 | CASSLAARGNEQYF
TRBD2 | TRBV4-3 | CASSQDISGGALETQYF
TRBD1 | TRBV5-1 | CASSPQTGASSYGYTF
TRBD1 | TRBV5-1 | CASSPRDSGNTGELFF
NA | TRBV5-1 | CASSFGQGNGYTF
TRBD1 | TRBV28 | CASSLQGGGNTIYF
NA | TRBV6-6 | CATSGTGGRYEQYF
NA | TRBV6-5 | CASRPDSYNSPLHF
NA | TRBV6-5 | CASSLGAMNTEAFF
TRBD2 | TRBV7-9 | CASSPGLAGGHEQFF
TRBD1 | TRBV5-4 | CASRAGTGTTDEQFF
TRBD1 | TRBV5-1 | CASRGQQNTEAFF
TRBD1 | TRBV11-3 | CASSSTGGAQTQYF